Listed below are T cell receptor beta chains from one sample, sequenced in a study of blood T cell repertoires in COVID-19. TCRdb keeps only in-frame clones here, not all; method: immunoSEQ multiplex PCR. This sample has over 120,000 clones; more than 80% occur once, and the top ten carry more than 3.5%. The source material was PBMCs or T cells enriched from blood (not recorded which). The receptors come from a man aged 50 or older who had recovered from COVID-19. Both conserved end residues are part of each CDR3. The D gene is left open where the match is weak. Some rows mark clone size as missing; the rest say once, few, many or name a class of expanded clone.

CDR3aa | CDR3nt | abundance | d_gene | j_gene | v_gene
CASGQGTVVAEAFF | TGTGCTAGTGGTCAAGGGACAGTCGTAGCTGAAGCTTTCTTT | - | TRBD1 | TRBJ1-1 | TRBV12-5
CASSLVGRRTEAFF | TGTGCCAGCAGCTTGGTCGGGAGAAGAACTGAAGCTTTCTTT | - | - | TRBJ1-1 | TRBV5-6
CAISGSDQPQHF | TGTGCCATCAGTGGGAGCGATCAGCCCCAGCATTTT | - | - | TRBJ1-5 | TRBV10-3
CASSSTSSGYTF | TGTGCCAGCAGTTCGACATCTTCGGGCTACACCTTC | - | - | TRBJ1-2 | TRBV27
CASSLTAGQGNQPQHF | TGCGCCAGCAGCTTGACCGCCGGACAGGGCAATCAGCCCCAGCATTTT | few | TRBD1 | TRBJ1-5 | TRBV5-1
CASSYQWGGEKLFF | TGTGCCAGTAGTTACCAGTGGGGCGGTGAAAAACTGTTTTTT | - | - | TRBJ1-4 | TRBV19
CASSLTANTEAFF | TGTGCCAGCTCACTGACAGCTAACACTGAAGCTTTCTTT | few | - | TRBJ1-1 | TRBV18
CASSFRIYSNQPQHF | TGTGCCAGCAGCTTCAGGATTTATAGCAATCAGCCCCAGCATTTT | once | - | TRBJ1-5 | TRBV5-8
CASSWGQLNEKLFF | TGTGCCAGCAGCTGGGGGCAGCTTAATGAAAAACTGTTTTTT | - | - | TRBJ1-4 | TRBV7-3
CATSDPLTGGLATDTQYF | TGTGCCACCAGTGACCCTCTTACAGGGGGCCTTGCCACAGATACGCAGTATTTT | - | TRBD1 | TRBJ2-3 | TRBV24-1
CASSPLGTGWSNQPQHF | TGTGCCAGCAGCCCCCTTGGGACAGGATGGAGCAATCAGCCCCAGCATTTT | - | TRBD1 | TRBJ1-5 | TRBV9
CASRPGTGANQPQHF | TGTGCCAGCAGACCCGGGACAGGGGCAAATCAGCCCCAGCATTTT | once | TRBD1 | TRBJ1-5 | TRBV27
CSVMTGGFGYTF | TGCAGCGTGATGACAGGGGGCTTTGGCTACACCTTC | - | TRBD1 | TRBJ1-2 | TRBV29-1
CASSQRSGEKLFF | TGCGCCAGCAGCCAGAGGTCGGGGGAAAAACTGTTTTTT | - | - | TRBJ1-4 | TRBV4-3
CASSRIVSGQNTGELFF | TGTGCCAGCAGCAGAATAGTTTCGGGACAAAACACCGGGGAGCTGTTTTTT | - | - | TRBJ2-2 | TRBV5-8
CASSLGTKETQYF | TGTGCCAGCAGCTTAGGCACAAAAGAGACCCAGTACTTC | - | - | TRBJ2-5 | TRBV11-2
CASSLDGTGTTEAFF | TGTGCCAGCAGCTTGGATGGGACAGGGACGACTGAAGCTTTCTTT | once | TRBD1 | TRBJ1-1 | TRBV5-4
CASSLGVAVNTGELFF | TGTGCCAGCAGTTTAGGCGTAGCGGTAAACACCGGGGAGCTGTTTTTT | - | - | TRBJ2-2 | TRBV28
CATARYTEAFF | TGTGCCACCGCGAGATACACTGAAGCTTTCTTT | - | - | TRBJ1-1 | TRBV5-8
CASTPRDRFSYEQYF | TGCGCCAGCACCCCCCGGGACAGGTTCTCCTACGAGCAGTACTTC | - | TRBD1 | TRBJ2-7 | TRBV5-1
CASSRGTSYNEQFF | TGTGCCAGCAGCCGAGGGACATCCTACAATGAGCAGTTCTTC | - | - | TRBJ2-1 | TRBV3-1/TRBV3-2
CASSLQGQVNTEAFF | TGTGCCAGCAGCTTACAGGGACAGGTGAACACTGAAGCTTTCTTT | - | TRBD1 | TRBJ1-1 | TRBV7-2
CASSGQGWAGELFF | TGTGCCAGCTCGGGACAGGGCTGGGCCGGGGAGCTGTTTTTT | - | TRBD1 | TRBJ2-2 | TRBV27
CASSTPDRVGGYTF | TGTGCCAGCAGCACCCCGGACAGGGTAGGGGGCTACACCTTC | - | TRBD1 | TRBJ1-2 | TRBV7-6
CASSDWNTEAFF | TGTGCCAGCAGTGACTGGAACACTGAAGCTTTCTTT | - | - | TRBJ1-1 | TRBV2
CASSSSYREKENTIYF | TGTGCCAGCAGCTCCTCATACAGGGAAAAAGAAAACACCATATATTTT | - | - | TRBJ1-3 | TRBV28
CASSQTSTGNTEAFF | TGTGCCAGCAGTCAGACTTCGACAGGGAACACTGAAGCTTTCTTT | - | - | TRBJ1-1 | TRBV6-5
CASRAMDRARGGYTF | TGCGCCAGCAGGGCAATGGACAGGGCTCGTGGGGGCTACACCTTC | once | TRBD1 | TRBJ1-2 | TRBV10-1
CATSDPREGSNQPQHF | TGTGCCACCAGTGACCCCAGGGAAGGGAGCAATCAGCCCCAGCATTTT | - | - | TRBJ1-5 | TRBV24-1